A single sample is the source of the 7 T cell receptor beta chains below, sequenced in a study of CD8+ T cells in alopecia areata. RNA extraction was followed by reverse transcription into cDNA, which acted as the sequencing template. TCRdb keeps only in-frame clones here, not all; method: immunoSEQ multiplex PCR. Of 110,000 to 150,000 clones detected, 58% appear once; the ten largest clones hold approximately 6.5%. The sample in question was CD4+ T cells sorted from blood, obtained at week 0. Source of these receptors: a human donor with alopecia areata.

V usage is TRBV18 and J usage is TRBJ2-5, with D possibly TRBD1 on 5 matching bases. The germline gives CDR1 KGHSH, CDR2 LQKENI. V was cut by 5 bases and J by 2 bases, with 12 bases left in between. This CDR3 contains 14 residues. The CDR3 sequence: CASSKTATQETQYF. The CDR3 nucleotides are TGTGCCAGCTCAAAGACAGCTACTCAAGAGACCCAGTACTTC.

The rearrangement joins TRBV29-1 to TRBJ1-1, with 10 bases aligning to TRBD1. With 7 bases clipped from V and 6 bases from J, the junction kept 5 bases outside the gene matches. CDR1 and CDR2 (germline): SQVTM, ANQGSEA. This CDR3 has 12 amino acids. CDR3: CSASGQGAEAFF. The CDR3 DNA is TGCAGCGCCTCAGGACAGGGGGCTGAAGCTTTCTTT.

In DNA form, the CDR3 reads TGTGCCAGCAGTAAAGCGGGACAGGGTGCTTTCTTT. This translates into CASSKAGQGAFF. V gene TRBV6-6 combines with J gene TRBJ1-1; 9 bases match TRBD1. The V and J ends lost 5 bases and 11 bases, in that order; junction bases with no gene match: 6. CDR3 length equals 12 residues. The germline gives CDR1 MNHNY, CDR2 SVGAGI (reference sequence).

The chain is built from TRBV5-1 and TRBJ2-3; 9 positions agree with TRBD2. Trimming at V came to 4 bases and at J to 0 bases, leaving 3 bases not matched to a gene. This CDR3 has 15 amino acids. The V gene's germline CDR1 is SGHRS and CDR2 YFSETQ. The DNA of the CDR3 is TGCGCCAGCAGCAATCTAGCGGGGAGCACAGATACGCAGTATTTT. Encoded protein: CASSNLAGSTDTQYF.

The CDR3 protein is CASSLVPSSGGAYNEQFF. For the CDR3, the DNA is TGCGCCAGCAGCTTGGTCCCTTCTAGCGGGGGGGCCTACAATGAGCAGTTCTTC. The chain uses TRBV5-1 and TRBJ2-1, with 12 bases identical to TRBD2. This CDR3 region has 18 residues. Unmatched junction bases numbered 6, after V lost 0 bases and J lost 2 bases. From germline, CDR1 is SGHRS and CDR2 YFSETQ.

This clone was observed a few times. The chain recombines TRBV29-1 with TRBJ1-2; D not resolved. CDR1 is SQVTM, CDR2 ANQGSEA, per germline. V was trimmed by 1 base and J by 7 bases, leaving 22 bases between them. There are 16 residues in the CDR3. CDR3 residues: CSVEVSFGRANGGYTF. CDR3 DNA sequence: TGCAGCGTTGAAGTATCTTTCGGTCGAGCAAATGGTGGCTACACCTTC. Combining the CDR3 with reference TRBV29-1 and TRBJ1-2 gives the whole variable domain SAVISQKPSRDICQRGTSLTIQCQVDSQVTMMFWYRQQPGQSLTLIATANQGSEATYESGFVIDKFPISRPNLTFSTLTVSNMSPEDSSIYLCSVEVSFGRANGGYTFGSGTRLTVV.

This clone turned up a few times. The chain couples TRBV14 to TRBJ2-1, with D unclear. The CDR3 has 12 amino acids. Trimming removed 5 bases from V and 9 bases from J, with 11 bases in between. The germline gives CDR1 SGHDN, CDR2 FVKESK. The CDR3 region has the DNA TGTGCCAGCAGCATCTCAGGCATTGAGCAGTTCTTC. Translated, it gives CASSISGIEQFF.